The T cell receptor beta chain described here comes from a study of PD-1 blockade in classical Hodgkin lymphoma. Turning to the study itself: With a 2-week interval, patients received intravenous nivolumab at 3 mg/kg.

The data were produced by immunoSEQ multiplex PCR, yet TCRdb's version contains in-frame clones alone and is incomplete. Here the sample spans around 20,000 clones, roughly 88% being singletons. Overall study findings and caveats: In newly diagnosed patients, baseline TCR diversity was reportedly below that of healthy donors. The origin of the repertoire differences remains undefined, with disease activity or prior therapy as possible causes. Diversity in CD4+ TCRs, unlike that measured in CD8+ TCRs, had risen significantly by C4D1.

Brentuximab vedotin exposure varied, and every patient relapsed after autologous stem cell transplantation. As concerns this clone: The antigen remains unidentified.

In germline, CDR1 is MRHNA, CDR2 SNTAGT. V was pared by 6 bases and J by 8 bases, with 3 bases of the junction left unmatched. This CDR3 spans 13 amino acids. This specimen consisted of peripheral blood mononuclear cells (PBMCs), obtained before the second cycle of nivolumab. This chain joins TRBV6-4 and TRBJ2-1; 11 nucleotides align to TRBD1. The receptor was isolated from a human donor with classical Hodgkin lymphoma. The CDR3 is CASRRGQGDEQFF. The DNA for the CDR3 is TGTGCCAGCAGAAGGGGACAGGGGGATGAGCAGTTCTTC.